The text below deals with one TCR beta chain. As yet, its antigen is unknown. This sample stems from a study of PD-1 blockade in classical Hodgkin lymphoma. Sequencing was performed with immunoSEQ multiplex PCR; in TCRdb, only in-frame clones are kept and a portion is missing. The sample yields some 33,000 clones, around 85% seen once. Described time point: cycle 4 day 1 (C4D1), after 5 to 7 weeks of nivolumab. Brentuximab vedotin exposure varied among the patients, all of whom had relapsed after autologous stem cell transplantation. V was clipped by 0 bases and J by 7 bases, with 10 bases between them. This CDR3 is 13 amino acids long. Per germline, CDR1 SGDLS and CDR2 YYNGEE. Study-wide findings and caveats: Later analyses included only patients treated at least 1 year post-ASCT.

The sequence derives from a human donor with classical Hodgkin lymphoma. The sample consisted of peripheral blood mononuclear cells (PBMCs), taken before the fourth cycle of nivolumab. The rearrangement joins TRBV9 to TRBJ1-1; D unresolved. CDR3 residues: CASSVGLRVEAFF. The CDR3 nucleotides read TGTGCCAGCAGCGTAGGGCTGAGGGTTGAAGCTTTCTTT.